This T cell receptor beta chain originates from a study of memory CD8 T cells in hepatitis C reinfection. Whole-study context: Between 55 and 20 weeks before reinfection detection, pre-reinfection samples were drawn.

Assay: immunoSEQ multiplex PCR; the TCRdb copy retains only in-frame clones and omits some. The repertoire holds 50,000 or so clones, roughly nine tenths seen once, with 1% in the top ten. This clone was seen just once. As to time point: pre-reinfection, 55 to 20 weeks before reinfection detection. No in vitro expansion preceded TCR sequencing of the sorted cells. Two donors provided sorted CD3+ CD8+ CD45RO- naive CD8 T cells at all three reinfection time points. V dropped 2 bases and J dropped 2 bases, with 12 bases sitting between them. The CDR3 is 15 residues long. The germline V gene has CDR1 SNHLY and CDR2 FYNNEI.

This chain joins TRBV2 and TRBJ1-2; tentatively, D is TRBD1 (6 bases). The receptor comes from a man aged 18 to 29 with hepatitis C virus infection. Sample: naive CD8+ T cells sorted from blood. CDR3 coding DNA: TGTGCCAGCAGTGAAACAGGGAACGCGAACTATGGCTACACCTTC. Translating it yields CASSETGNANYGYTF.